This T cell receptor beta chain emerged from a study of blood T cell repertoires in COVID-19. Across the study: Italy, Spain and the United States were the sources of the convalescent and acute COVID-19 samples. PBMCs, B-cell-depleted T cells, or T cells were the source of the cDNA or gDNA that made up the material.

This clone was seen a single time. Produced via immunoSEQ multiplex PCR; TCRdb's table is partial and in-frame only. The table lists approximately 250,000 clones, about 90% of them singletons. CDR1 is GTSNPN and CDR2 is SVGIG in the germline V gene (reference sequence). Unmatched junction bases numbered 9, after V lost 2 bases and J lost 5 bases. The CDR3 runs to 15 residues. Patients of the Seattle cohort, enrolled during active infection, were followed longitudinally. This TCR derives from a man aged 25 to 45 with COVID-19, enrolled during active disease. The chain recombines TRBV30 with TRBJ2-5; 9 bases line up with TRBD1. Material for sequencing was peripheral blood. The CDR3 bases are TGTGCCTGGAGTATCCGGGACAGGGAGTTGGAGACCCAGTACTTC. Its protein is CAWSIRDRELETQYF.